The 31 T cell receptor beta chains below come from one sample, sequenced in a study of CD8+ T cells in alopecia areata. cDNA serving as the sequencing template came from extracted, reverse transcribed RNA. TCRdb's table, derived via immunoSEQ multiplex PCR, lists solely in-frame clones and lacks some. The profile shows just under 7,500 clones, around 64% of them singletons. Peripheral blood and lesional scalp punch biopsies were taken from alopecia areata patients. The source was skin, collected at week 0. Receptor source: a human donor with alopecia areata.

This clone was detected a few times. The chain uses TRBV5-4 and TRBJ1-2, with D tentatively TRBD1 (5 bases). The CDR3 is 15 amino acids. Germline V lookup: CDR1 SGHNT, CDR2 YYREEE (reference sequence). V was trimmed by 3 bases and J by 3 bases, leaving 15 bases between them. CDR3 sequence (DNA): TGTGCCAGCAGCTCACAGTCCTGGGGCGACTATGGCTACACCTTC. Amino acid sequence: CASSSQSWGDYGYTF.

Only a few counts were recorded for this clone. V is TRBV7-3 and J is TRBJ2-5; 9 nucleotides match TRBD2. V lost 1 base to trimming and J lost 4 bases; unmatched junction nucleotides: 10. CDR1 and CDR2 (germline): SGHTA, FQGTGA. The CDR3 is 17 amino acids. CDR3 in DNA: TGTGCCAGCAGCTTAAGACCGGGACTAGCATCTGGAGAGACCCAGTACTTC. Translation: CASSLRPGLASGETQYF.

Concerning this clone itself: Other DNA variants within this sample encode the same CDR3. V usage is TRBV29-1 and J usage is TRBJ2-2, with D perhaps assigned TRBD1 or TRBD2 (5 bases each). Germline CDR1 and CDR2: SQVTM and ANQGSEA. The CDR3 length is 14 residues. Trimming removed 6 bases at V and 0 bases at J, with 11 bases between. The CDR3 region has the DNA TGCAGCGTATGGGACGAAACGAACACCGGGGAGCTGTTTTTT. This translates into CSVWDETNTGELFF.

This sequence joins TRBV5-6 and TRBJ2-1; D gene uncertain. This CDR3 spans 15 amino acids. V gave up 4 bases and J gave up 0 bases, with 11 bases separating them. Germline lookup yields CDR1 SGHDT and CDR2 YYEEEE. The CDR3 coding sequence is TGTGCCAGCAGCCCCGACTTGAGCTCCTACAATGAGCAGTTCTTC. This gives the protein CASSPDLSSYNEQFF.

This clone was counted only a few times. For the CDR3, the DNA is TGTGCCAGCAGCGTAGGGCTAGCGGGGGACGCTCGCGAGCAGTACTTC. Translating gives CASSVGLAGDAREQYF. V usage is TRBV9 and J usage is TRBJ2-7; TRBD2 matches at 10 bases. This CDR3 is 16 amino acids long. The V gene's germline CDR1 is SGDLS and CDR2 YYNGEE. V lost 0 bases, J lost 6 bases, and 9 bases stayed unmatched.

The chain links TRBV5-1 to TRBJ1-5; 7 nucleotides agree with TRBD1. The J segment lost 4 bases and the V segment lost 5 bases, leaving 6 bases of the junction unmatched. Germline loops: CDR1 SGHRS, CDR2 YFSETQ. This CDR3 contains 14 residues. The DNA of the CDR3 is TGCGCCAGCAGACCAGGACAGGAAAATCAGCCCCAGCATTTT. Its translation is CASRPGQENQPQHF.

This clone showed up just once. The genes are TRBV5-2 and TRBJ2-6. TRBV5-2 is noted as a pseudogene. This CDR3 has 18 amino acids. The CDR3 DNA is TGTGCCAGCAATATCGATGAGAGTACACAAAGCCGGGCCAACGTCCTGACTTTC. Amino acid sequence: CASNIDESTQSRANVLTF.

This chain links TRBV6-1 with TRBJ2-7; D not resolved. Germline V gene data show CDR1 as MNHNS and CDR2 as SASEGT. Trimming removed 8 bases from V and 7 bases from J, with 18 bases in between. CDR3 size: 13 residues. CDR3 region: CASGVASSTEQYF. The CDR3 DNA reads as TGTGCCAGCGGAGTAGCATCCTCGACAGAGCAGTACTTC.

The gene calls are TRBV5-1 and TRBJ2-7; 10 nucleotides align to TRBD2. Germline V CDR1 and CDR2: SGHRS, YFSETQ. CDR3 length equals 15 residues. Unmatched junction bases numbered 8, after V lost 4 bases and J lost 4 bases. The CDR3 spells CASSSGSGRGYEQYF. CDR3 bases: TGCGCCAGCAGCAGCGGCAGCGGGAGGGGGTACGAGCAGTACTTC.

V gene TRBV7-3 combines with J gene TRBJ2-1; 11 bases line up with TRBD2. Germline V gives CDR1 SGHTA, CDR2 FQGTGA. V lost 5 bases and J lost 3; bases outside the gene matches: 3. The CDR3 is 15 amino acids. The CDR3 region is CASSLGTSGYNEQFF. CDR3 sequence (DNA): TGTGCCAGCAGCCTCGGGACTAGCGGCTACAATGAGCAGTTCTTC. Variable domain in full (rest from reference TRBV7-3 and TRBJ2-1): GAGVSQTPSNKVTEKGKYVELRCDPISGHTALYWYRQSLGQGPEFLIYFQGTGAADDSGLPNDRFFAVRPEGSVSTLKIQRTERGDSAVYLCASSLGTSGYNEQFFGPGTRLTVL.

The chain employs TRBV7-2 and TRBJ1-6; tentative D call: TRBD1 (5 bases). The length of the CDR3 is 14 residues. Per the germline V gene, CDR1 is SGHTA and CDR2 is FQGNSA. V was trimmed by 6 bases and J by 5 bases, leaving 11 bases between them. The CDR3 region is CASSLLGDNSPLHF. The CDR3 nucleotides are TGTGCCAGCAGTTTGCTGGGGGATAATTCACCCCTCCACTTT.

The chain has TRBV5-6 and TRBJ2-2; unclear D gene. CDR1 SGHDT and CDR2 YYEEEE come from the germline V gene. V lost 4 bases, J lost 6 bases, and 7 bases lay in between. This CDR3 comprises 12 residues. CDR3 amino acids: CASSPWSGELFF. CDR3 nucleotide sequence: TGTGCCAGCAGCCCGTGGTCCGGGGAGCTGTTTTTT. The whole variable domain, remainder taken from reference TRBV5-6 and TRBJ2-2, is DAGVTQSPTHLIKTRGQQVTLRCSPKSGHDTVSWYQQALGQGPQFIFQYYEEEERQRGNFPDRFSGHQFPNYSSELNVNALLLGDSALYLCASSPWSGELFFGEGSRLTVL.

This clone is termed medium-sized. This chain links TRBV6-1 with TRBJ2-3, with D unclear. The CDR3 has 14 residues. CDR1 is MNHNS, CDR2 SASEGT, per germline. The V end lost 1 base, the J end lost 6 bases, and 11 bases lay between the germline ends. The CDR3 loop reads CASSEGNHLDTQYF. The DNA for the CDR3 is TGTGCCAGCAGTGAAGGGAACCACCTGGATACGCAGTATTTT.

The rearrangement uses TRBV2 and TRBJ2-7; D is ambiguous. The V and J ends lost 3 bases and 0 bases respectively, with 6 bases between them. This CDR3 has 13 amino acids. CDR1 and CDR2 (germline): SNHLY, FYNNEI. The CDR3 DNA follows: TGTGCCAGCAGTGAGGGTACCTCCTACGAGCAGTACTTC. Residues: CASSEGTSYEQYF.

The chain employs TRBV7-3 and TRBJ2-3; D could derive from TRBD1 or TRBD2 (5 bases each). V gave up 5 bases and J gave up 4 bases, with 13 bases separating them. Germline V lookup: CDR1 SGHTA, CDR2 FQGTGA. The CDR3 spans 14 residues. The CDR3 sequence is CASSNQGPPDTQYF. The CDR3 bases are TGTGCCAGCAGCAACCAGGGACCGCCAGATACGCAGTATTTT.

This clone has a handful of counts. The chain has TRBV7-2 and TRBJ1-2; TRBD1 is a possible D gene (5 bases). V lost 3 bases and J 5 bases, leaving 16 bases between the germline ends. CDR3 size: 15 residues. Germline V gene data show CDR1 as SGHTA and CDR2 as FQGNSA. The CDR3 protein is CASSLNPGRGYGYTF. CDR3 DNA: TGTGCCAGCAGCTTGAACCCTGGGCGGGGGTATGGCTACACCTTC. The variable domain in full, with the rest retrieved from reference TRBV7-2 and TRBJ1-2, is GAGVSQSPSNKVTEKGKDVELRCDPISGHTALYWYRQSLGQGLEFLIYFQGNSAPDKSGLPSDRFSAERTGGSVSTLTIQRTQQEDSAVYLCASSLNPGRGYGYTFGSGTRLTVV.

The chain has TRBV7-6 and TRBJ1-4; tentative D call: TRBD1 (6 bases). CDR1 SGHVS and CDR2 FNYEAQ come from the germline V gene. Trimming took 4 bases from V and 2 from J, leaving 14 bases between them. CDR3 length equals 16 residues. DNA for the CDR3: TGTGCCAGCAGCTACCAAACAGGGAACACTAATGAAAAACTGTTTTTT. Protein product: CASSYQTGNTNEKLFF. Full variable domain (rest looked up from reference TRBV7-6 and TRBJ1-4): GAGVSQSPRYKVTKRGQDVALRCDPISGHVSLYWYRQALGQGPEFLTYFNYEAQQDKSGLPNDRFSAERPEGSISTLTIQRTEQRDSAMYRCASSYQTGNTNEKLFFGSGTQLSVL.

This clone occurred a few times. The V call is TRBV7-9, the J call TRBJ2-3, with D tentatively TRBD2 (7 bases). This CDR3 has 16 amino acids. From germline, CDR1 is SEHNR and CDR2 FQNEAQ (reference sequence). V gave up 1 base and J gave up 1 base, with 12 bases separating them. CDR3 DNA sequence: TGTGCCAGCAGCTTAGAGGGGGGGCTCGGCACAGATACGCAGTATTTT. Protein sequence: CASSLEGGLGTDTQYF. Based on the CDR3 plus reference TRBV7-9 and TRBJ2-3, the full variable domain is DTGVSQNPRHKITKRGQNVTFRCDPISEHNRLYWYRQTLGQGPEFLTYFQNEAQLEKSRLLSDRFSAERPKGSFSTLEIQRTEQGDSAMYLCASSLEGGLGTDTQYFGPGTRLTVL.

The chain is built from TRBV19 and TRBJ1-5; 8 nucleotides align to TRBD1. The V and J ends lost 7 bases and 4 bases, in that order; junction bases with no gene match: 21. Germline loops: CDR1 LNHDA, CDR2 SQIVND (reference sequence). CDR3 length: 19 amino acids. The CDR3 DNA sequence: TGTGCCAGTACCCCAAGGGGCAGGGGGCCTCCCCCTCGTAATCAGCCCCAGCATTTT. This sequence encodes CASTPRGRGPPPRNQPQHF.

The chain employs TRBV2 and TRBJ1-1; no reliable D call. The germline V and J ends were trimmed by 3 bases and 3 bases, with 14 bases remaining between them. CDR3 length: 15 residues. Per germline, CDR1 SNHLY and CDR2 FYNNEI. The DNA for the CDR3 is TGTGCCAGCAGTGATTACGAGGTAACTGACACTGAAGCTTTCTTT. Translation: CASSDYEVTDTEAFF.

The chain carries TRBV4-1 and TRBJ1-5; 7 bases line up with TRBD1. The V gene end was trimmed by 1 base and the J gene end by 4 bases; junction bases not matched to a gene: 7. The CDR3 length is 16 residues. Germline assignment: CDR1 MGHRA and CDR2 YSYEKL. The CDR3 DNA follows: TGCGCCAGCAGCCAAGTAACCGGGACAGAAAATCAGCCCCAGCATTTT. As protein: CASSQVTGTENQPQHF.

CDR3 nucleotides: TGTGCCAGCAGCTTAAGGAGACAGAACACTGAAGCTTTCTTT. It translates to CASSLRRQNTEAFF. The genes are TRBV5-8 and TRBJ1-1; D uncertain. Germline V lookup: CDR1 SGHTS, CDR2 YDEGEE. The CDR3 totals 14 residues. Trimming pared 2 bases from V and 1 base from J, leaving 9 bases between. The full variable domain, its missing parts supplied by reference TRBV5-8 and TRBJ1-1, is EAGVTQSPTHLIKTRGQQATLRCSPISGHTSVYWYQQALGLGLQFLLWYDEGEERNRGNFPPRFSGRQFPNYSSELNVNALELEDSALYLCASSLRRQNTEAFFGQGTRLTVV.

This clone was counted between two and nine times. The CDR3 nucleotides are TGTGCCAGCAGCTTCAATACCGACAGCTACGAGCAGTACTTC. Translating it yields CASSFNTDSYEQYF. The chain has TRBV11-2 and TRBJ2-7, with D perhaps matching TRBD1 (5 bases). The CDR3 length is 14 residues. The V gene lost 3 bases and the J gene lost 3 bases, with 12 bases spanning the gap. In germline, CDR1 is SGHAT, CDR2 FQNNGV. The entire variable domain, with the rest obtained from reference TRBV11-2 and TRBJ2-7, is as follows: EAGVAQSPRYKIIEKRQSVAFWCNPISGHATLYWYQQILGQGPKLLIQFQNNGVVDDSQLPKDRFSAERLKGVDSTLKIQPAKLEDSAVYLCASSFNTDSYEQYFGPGTRLTVT.

This rearrangement joins TRBV10-3 to TRBJ2-2; D unclear. V dropped 3 bases and J dropped 0 bases, with 8 bases sitting between them. CDR1 is ENHRY, CDR2 SYGVKD, per germline. This CDR3 contains 15 residues. CDR3 sequence reads: CAISDVGSNTGELFF. The CDR3 DNA reads TGTGCCATCAGTGATGTGGGTTCGAACACCGGGGAGCTGTTTTTT.

Relative to its sample, this clone is medium-sized (0.01 to 0.1%). V gene TRBV7-9 combines with J gene TRBJ2-7; no firm D call. V gave up 4 bases and J gave up 2 bases, with 12 bases separating them. This CDR3 has 14 residues. Germline assignment: CDR1 SEHNR and CDR2 FQNEAQ (reference sequence). This chain's CDR3 is CASSSRYRPYEQYF. CDR3 bases: TGTGCCAGCAGCTCCCGGTACAGACCCTACGAGCAGTACTTC.

The chain links TRBV11-2 to TRBJ2-4, with 10 bases matching TRBD1. Losses at the gene ends were 3 bases for V and 6 bases for J; bases not matched to a gene: 2. The CDR3 runs to 14 residues. From germline, CDR1 is SGHAT and CDR2 FQNNGV. CDR3 sequence (DNA): TGTGCCAGCAGCTTCGACAGGGGGCCAAACATTCAGTACTTC. Translated: CASSFDRGPNIQYF.

The genes are TRBV27 and TRBJ1-3, with D possibly being TRBD1 (6 bases). V dropped 2 bases and J dropped 2 bases, with 10 bases sitting between them. Looked up from germline, CDR1 is MNHEY and CDR2 is SMNVEV (reference sequence). The CDR3 is made up of 15 amino acids. The CDR3 is CASSLQGRTGNTIYF. DNA of the CDR3: TGTGCCAGCAGTTTACAGGGGCGCACTGGAAACACCATATATTTT.

The chain's CDR3 is CASSLSEWDSGPDTQYF. The CDR3 DNA reads as TGTGCCAGCAGTTTATCAGAGTGGGACAGTGGCCCAGATACGCAGTATTTT. The J gene is TRBJ2-3, the V gene TRBV27; 7 bases are a match to TRBD1. Germline V gives CDR1 MNHEY, CDR2 SMNVEV (reference sequence). This CDR3 has 17 amino acids. Trimming at V came to 0 bases and at J to 4 bases, leaving 10 bases not matched to a gene.

CDR3 amino acids: CASSEGGSSLYGYTF. CDR3 sequence (DNA): TGTGCCAGCAGTGAAGGGGGGAGCAGCTTATATGGCTACACCTTC. The chain employs TRBV6-1 and TRBJ1-2, with D possibly matching TRBD1 (5 bases). Trimming shortened V by 1 base and J by 5 bases, and 14 bases separated the two germline ends. The CDR3 contains 15 residues. The germline CDR1 and CDR2 sequences are MNHNS and SASEGT.

This rearrangement joins TRBV4-2 to TRBJ2-7; 13 positions agree with TRBD2. The CDR3 sequence is 15 residues long. Trimming at V came to 5 bases and at J to 2 bases, leaving 3 bases not matched to a gene. The germline CDR1 and CDR2 sequences are LGHNA and YNFKEQ. CDR3 amino acids: CASSLGLAGTYEQYF. The CDR3 region has the DNA TGTGCCAGCAGCTTGGGACTAGCGGGAACCTACGAGCAGTACTTC.

This chain joins TRBV12-1 and TRBJ1-1; TRBD1, the D gene given by the table, was not confirmed from the DNA. TRBV12-1 is a documented pseudogene. This CDR3 contains 17 residues. Written as DNA, the CDR3 is TGTGCCAGCAGCTCGTTGGGACAGGGGGAGAGTTGTACTGAAGCTTTCTTT. Translated, it gives CASSSLGQGESCTEAFF.